The 9 T cell receptor beta chains below were found in one sample sequenced in a study of blood T cell repertoires in COVID-19. Data came from immunoSEQ multiplex PCR; TCRdb stores just in-frame clones and leaves some out. The repertoire holds almost 70,000 clones, with just under 80% as singletons. Sequencing input: peripheral blood. Every receptor here comes from a human donor in a cohort sampled during active COVID-19.

Only a few counts were recorded for this clone. The chain recombines TRBV5-1 with TRBJ2-1, with D unresolved. The V gene lost 3 bases and the J gene lost 8 bases, with 12 bases spanning the gap. This CDR3 region has 13 residues. Germline assignment: CDR1 SGHRS and CDR2 YFSETQ. The CDR3 DNA reads as TGCGCCAGCAGCTGGCCCGGGTCAGATGAGCAGTTCTTC. It translates to CASSWPGSDEQFF.

The rearrangement links TRBV28 to TRBJ2-1, with 10 bases lining up with TRBD2. Germline CDR1 is MDHEN and CDR2 is SYDVKM. The trim removed 1 base at V and 9 bases at J, leaving 9 bases unmatched. The CDR3 loop spans 16 amino acids. The CDR3 loop reads CASSLLAGGKVPEQFF. Written as DNA, the CDR3 is TGTGCCAGCAGTTTATTAGCGGGGGGTAAGGTTCCTGAGCAGTTCTTC.

This chain joins TRBV2 and TRBJ2-2; 8 bases map to TRBD1. Trimming cost V 3 bases and J 4 bases; bases outside gene matches: 7. Germline CDR1 is SNHLY and CDR2 is FYNNEI. This CDR3 has 16 amino acids. CDR3 residues: CASSDTTGAGTGELFF. The CDR3 DNA reads TGTGCCAGCAGTGATACGACAGGGGCGGGCACCGGGGAGCTGTTTTTT.

The chain links TRBV18 to TRBJ2-1, with 8 bases lining up with TRBD1. The CDR3 covers 13 residues. The germline gives CDR1 KGHSH, CDR2 LQKENI. V dropped 2 bases and J dropped 7; count of bases not matched to a gene: 1. This CDR3 is CASSPNRGNEQFF. The CDR3 DNA is TGTGCCAGCTCACCAAACAGGGGGAATGAGCAGTTCTTC.

The chain links TRBV28 to TRBJ1-6; weak D call: TRBD1 (6 bases). The CDR3 sequence is 15 residues long. CDR1 is MDHEN and CDR2 is SYDVKM in the germline V gene. Trimming removed 6 bases from V and 0 bases from J, with 9 bases in between. In DNA, the CDR3 is TGTGCCAGCAGGACAGGCTTCTCCTATAATTCACCCCTCCACTTT. It yields the protein CASRTGFSYNSPLHF.

This clone was detected once. The chain uses TRBV2 and TRBJ2-4, with 7 positions matching TRBD2. The CDR3 is 13 residues long. Germline-derived CDR1 and CDR2 are SNHLY and FYNNEI. Trimming removed 1 base from V and 9 bases from J; junction bases left unmatched: 3. CDR3: CASSEGGLGIQYF. CDR3 DNA: TGTGCCAGCAGTGAAGGCGGACTAGGCATTCAGTACTTC.

The chain is built from TRBV28 and TRBJ2-3; the match to TRBD2 covers 11 bases. Germline CDR1 MDHEN, CDR2 SYDVKM. This CDR3 has 16 amino acids. The V gene end was trimmed by 6 bases and the J gene end by 5 bases; junction bases not matched to a gene: 10. In DNA, the CDR3 is TGTGCCAGCAGCGAACTAGCGGGGGACGTAGGAGATACGCAGTATTTT. Protein product: CASSELAGDVGDTQYF.

This rearrangement joins TRBV10-3 to TRBJ2-2; perhaps TRBD1 as D (6 bases). Trimming stripped 9 bases from V and 6 bases from J, with 11 bases between. The CDR3 consists of 12 residues. Germline values: CDR1 ENHRY, CDR2 SYGVKD. Here the CDR3 DNA reads TGTGCCATTAGACAGGTCGCCGGGGAGCTGTTTTTT. Translation gives CAIRQVAGELFF.

The V gene is TRBV5-5, the J gene TRBJ1-2; 9 bases are shared with TRBD1. CDR1 and CDR2 from the germline V gene are SGHKS and YYEKEE (reference sequence). The trim removed 3 bases at V and 7 bases at J, leaving 7 bases unmatched. The CDR3 contains 14 residues. The CDR3 DNA is TGTGCCAGCAGCTCCCCGGGACAGGGTTTTGGCTACACCTTC. Translating it yields CASSSPGQGFGYTF.